The sequence of this TCR beta chain was determined in a study of cytomegalovirus exposure and HLA in healthy donors. The study's findings and limits: In vitro, three CMV-associated chains proved specific for CMV antigens. The study designated about 160 TCR beta chains cytomegalovirus-associated. Later, an analysis found that TCR clusters from the first cohort tended to co-occur in the 120 validation repertoires.

Comments on this clone: Its antigen is undetermined.

The CDR3 loop spans 16 amino acids. V trimming: 1 base; J trimming: 2 bases; junction bases outside the gene matches: 4. Per the germline V gene, CDR1 is LNHNV and CDR2 is YYDKDF (reference sequence). The table came from immunoSEQ multiplex PCR; TCRdb's copy has only in-frame clones and leaves some out. The table shows tens of thousands of clones, with 94% occurring only once. Sequencing input: PBMCs. V usage is TRBV15 and J usage is TRBJ1-5; 8 bases align to TRBD1. The receptor comes from a woman aged 18 to 35 in good health and CMV-seropositive. The DNA for the CDR3 is TGTGCCACCAGCAGAGGTGCAGGGGGCGGCAATCAGCCCCAGCATTTT. This translates into CATSRGAGGGNQPQHF.